The next 23 T cell receptor beta chains were all read from a single sample in a study of human T cells and chemical hapten exposure. Via MiXCR, TCRdb re-called the RACE reads, giving one row per CDR3 protein. Here the sample spans 90,000 or so distinct CDR3 sequences, roughly 10% being singletons. Time point in this sample: patch test 1, 2 weeks after DPC sensitization. Treatment: therapeutic diphenylcyclopropenone sensitization with weekly scalp DPC. The sequenced sample was whole blood, obtained in connection with sensitization to the hapten diphenylcyclopropenone (DPC). Every receptor here comes from a man in his forties with alopecia areata. Some clones in this sample may be carry-over from other donors' samples.

This clonotype appeared a few times. The chain recombines TRBV9 with TRBJ2-7, with 9 bases lining up with TRBD2. Per the germline V gene, CDR1 is SGDLS and CDR2 is YYNGEE. The CDR3 has 14 amino acids. The V gene end was trimmed by 2 bases and the J gene end by 5 bases; junction bases not matched to a gene: 5. The CDR3 sequence: CASSVSSGSDEQYF. The CDR3 DNA is TGTGCCAGCAGCGTCAGTAGCGGGAGCGACGAGCAGTACTTC.

The chain uses TRBV5-4 and TRBJ1-6; weak D call: TRBD1 (5 bases). This CDR3 spans 15 amino acids. The germline gives CDR1 SGHNT, CDR2 YYREEE (reference sequence). The V gene lost 3 bases and the J gene lost 0 bases, with 7 bases spanning the gap. In nucleotides, the CDR3 is TGTGCCAGCAGCTGGGGGAGCTCCTATAATTCACCCCTCCACTTT. Amino acid sequence: CASSWGSSYNSPLHF.

The rearrangement uses TRBV6-5 and TRBJ1-6; 11 bases align to TRBD1. CDR1 MNHEY and CDR2 SVGAGI come from the germline V gene. The CDR3 extends over 13 amino acids. V lost 6 bases, J lost 12 bases, and 4 bases stayed unmatched. CDR3 in amino acids: CASRGTGGGPLHF. CDR3 bases: TGTGCCAGCAGGGGGACAGGGGGTGGACCCCTCCACTTT.

This clonotype was picked up one time. The chain combines TRBV7-2 with TRBJ2-3; D perhaps matches TRBD2 (5 bases). CDR3 size: 14 residues. The V end lost 3 bases, the J end lost 4 bases, and 11 bases lay between the germline ends. The germline CDR1 and CDR2 sequences are SGHTA and FQGNSA. The CDR3 sequence: CASSLGSLADTQYF. The DNA for the CDR3 is TGTGCCAGCAGCTTGGGGAGTCTCGCAGATACGCAGTATTTT.

This chain joins TRBV9 and TRBJ1-1; a possible D gene is TRBD1 (5 bases). In germline, CDR1 is SGDLS, CDR2 YYNGEE. This CDR3 has 17 residues. V shed 6 bases and J shed 5 bases, with 26 bases lying between them. CDR3 protein: CASTTDPVPRAGTEAFF. The CDR3 bases are TGTGCCAGCACCACTGACCCTGTACCCAGGGCTGGGACTGAAGCTTTCTTT.

This clonotype has a count of ten or more. The chain recombines TRBV6-4 with TRBJ2-7; possible D gene TRBD2, 5 bases. Germline lookup yields CDR1 MRHNA and CDR2 SNTAGT. This CDR3 region has 9 residues. CDR3 sequence reads: CASTHQPGV. In DNA form, the CDR3 reads TGTGCCAGCACCCACCAGCCGGGGGTC.

This clonotype was observed a few times. This rearrangement joins TRBV28 to TRBJ2-3; D is undetermined. The CDR3 sequence is 12 residues long. V lost 8 bases and J lost 6, with 12 bases in between. Germline CDR1 MDHEN, CDR2 SYDVKM. CDR3 region: CASVSVRDTQYF. CDR3 in DNA: TGTGCCAGCGTGAGTGTGAGGGATACGCAGTATTTT.

The chain links TRBV15 to TRBJ2-4; D ambiguous. The germline V gene has CDR1 LNHNV and CDR2 YYDKDF (reference sequence). V gave up 6 bases and J gave up 9 bases, with 12 bases separating them. CDR3 length: 12 residues. CDR3 nucleotide sequence: TGTGCCACCAGTGAGAGTTGGGGCATTCAGTACTTC. Translating it yields CATSESWGIQYF.

This chain links TRBV11-2 with TRBJ2-3; 9 bases agree with TRBD1. Germline V gene lookup returns CDR1 SGHAT and CDR2 FQNNGV. CDR3 length equals 15 residues. Trimming cost V 4 bases and J 1 base; bases outside gene matches: 3. CDR3 amino acids: CASSSWTGGTDTQYF. Written as DNA, the CDR3 is TGTGCCAGCAGCTCGTGGACAGGGGGCACAGATACGCAGTATTTT.

This clonotype was detected a few times. The V call is TRBV12-3 or TRBV12-4, the J call TRBJ2-1; 10 bases line up with TRBD2. CDR3 length: 17 amino acids. The V gene end was trimmed by 10 bases and the J gene end by 9 bases; junction bases not matched to a gene: 21. The chain's CDR3 is CAIPTRIALAGLGEQFF. In DNA, the CDR3 is TGTGCCATCCCTACTCGGATCGCACTAGCGGGATTAGGTGAGCAGTTCTTC.

This clonotype appeared a few times. The chain employs TRBV11-2 and TRBJ2-3; D unresolved. V was clipped by 5 bases and J by 7 bases, with 10 bases between them. Germline V gives CDR1 SGHAT, CDR2 FQNNGV. This CDR3 region has 12 residues. CDR3 region: CASSGSRNTQYF. CDR3 sequence (DNA): TGTGCCAGCAGCGGATCGCGCAATACGCAGTATTTT.

This clonotype has a handful of counts. The genes are TRBV20-1 and TRBJ2-7; 8 bases match TRBD2. The length of the CDR3 is 14 residues. Looked up from germline, CDR1 is DFQATT and CDR2 is SNEGSKA (reference sequence). V shed 3 bases, J shed 6 bases, and the junction held 10 bases outside the gene matches. CDR3 loop: CSASWTSSHSEQYF. The CDR3 DNA reads TGCAGTGCTAGTTGGACTAGCAGCCACTCCGAGCAGTACTTC.

The chain recombines TRBV7-2 with TRBJ2-3, with 12 bases identical to TRBD2. With 8 bases clipped from V and 9 bases from J, the junction kept 18 bases outside the gene matches. The CDR3 has 17 residues. CDR1 is SGHTA, CDR2 FQGNSA, per germline. The CDR3 region is CASRDVGLAGMGMTQYF. CDR3 bases: TGTGCCAGCCGCGACGTTGGACTAGCGGGAATGGGTATGACGCAGTATTTT.

This clonotype was detected only a few times. This chain connects TRBV11-2 to TRBJ1-1; D is undetermined. Trimming took 1 base from V and 1 from J, leaving 7 bases between them. CDR1 and CDR2 (germline): SGHAT, FQNNGV. This CDR3 has 14 residues. The CDR3 sequence is CASSLVRGNTEAFF. Here the CDR3 DNA reads TGTGCCAGCAGCTTAGTTCGGGGGAACACTGAAGCTTTCTTT.

This clonotype was observed many times. The chain recombines TRBV28 with TRBJ1-1; D may be TRBD1 (6 bases). Deletions cut 5 bases from V and 0 bases from J, with 10 bases between. This CDR3 region has 14 residues. Germline V gives CDR1 MDHEN, CDR2 SYDVKM. This CDR3 reads CASSRGGMNTEAFF. The CDR3 DNA sequence: TGTGCCAGCAGTCGCGGGGGCATGAACACTGAAGCTTTCTTT.

The rearrangement uses TRBV30 and TRBJ2-7; TRBD2 might be the D (5 bases). The CDR3 totals 15 residues. The germline V gene has CDR1 GTSNPN and CDR2 SVGIG (reference sequence). V lost 2 bases and J lost 2, with 16 bases in between. CDR3 sequence (DNA): TGTGCCTGGAGTCCTCCCCCGGGGAAGACCTACGAGCAGTACTTC. Its translation is CAWSPPPGKTYEQYF.

In this sample, this clonotype turned up many times. The V gene is TRBV6-5, the J gene TRBJ1-1, with unresolved D. The CDR3 contains 13 residues. Trimming stripped 2 bases from V and 7 bases from J, with 11 bases between. The germline V gene encodes CDR1 MNHEY and CDR2 SVGAGI. The CDR3 loop reads CASSYHDVGEAFF. CDR3 DNA: TGTGCCAGCAGTTACCACGATGTGGGTGAAGCTTTCTTT.

This clonotype was found a few times. The chain combines TRBV7-2 with TRBJ1-5; TRBD1 aligns across 7 bases. There are 16 residues in the CDR3. After removal of 5 bases from V and 4 bases from J, the junction contained 11 bases not matched to a gene. Germline CDR1 is SGHTA and CDR2 is FQGNSA. The CDR3 here is CASSPEGGAGNQPQHF. In nucleotides, the CDR3 is TGTGCCAGCAGCCCCGAAGGGGGCGCAGGGAATCAGCCCCAGCATTTT. Complete variable domain (other parts from reference TRBV7-2 and TRBJ1-5): GAGVSQSPSNKVTEKGKDVELRCDPISGHTALYWYRQSLGQGLEFLIYFQGNSAPDKSGLPSDRFSAERTGGSVSTLTIQRTQQEDSAVYLCASSPEGGAGNQPQHFGDGTRLSIL.

Many counts were recorded for this clonotype. The rearrangement joins TRBV9 to TRBJ1-4, with 7 bases matching TRBD1. Trimming at V came to 3 bases and at J to 8 bases, leaving 7 bases not matched to a gene. This CDR3 is built from 14 residues. Germline CDR1 reads SGDLS; CDR2 reads YYNGEE. The CDR3 coding sequence is TGTGCCAGCAGCGCGACAGGGTTCGGGGAAAAACTGTTTTTT. It translates to CASSATGFGEKLFF.

This clonotype was picked up a small number of times. V and J are TRBV6-5 and TRBJ2-7, with TRBD1 matching over 9 bases. The CDR3 length is 14 residues. The germline V gene has CDR1 MNHEY and CDR2 SVGAGI. The V gene end was trimmed by 6 bases and the J gene end by 1 base; junction bases not matched to a gene: 4. The CDR3 DNA follows: TGTGCCAGCAGGCCGGGACAGGGATCCTACGAGCAGTACGTC. It codes for CASRPGQGSYEQYV.

This clonotype came up a few times. The genes are TRBV28 and TRBJ2-7; tentatively, D is TRBD1 or TRBD2 (7 bases each). V lost 5 bases and J lost 6, with 20 bases in between. Per the germline V gene, CDR1 is MDHEN and CDR2 is SYDVKM. The CDR3 contains 15 residues. CDR3 amino acids: CASSKYRGGEGEQYF. The CDR3 DNA sequence: TGTGCCAGCAGTAAATACAGGGGAGGGGAGGGCGAGCAGTACTTC. The whole variable domain, remainder taken from reference TRBV28 and TRBJ2-7, is DVKVTQSSRYLVKRTGEKVFLECVQDMDHENMFWYRQDPGLGLRLIYFSYDVKMKEKGDIPEGYSVSREKKERFSLILESASTNQTSMYLCASSKYRGGEGEQYFGPGTRLTVT.

This rearrangement joins TRBV4-1 to TRBJ2-7; 7 bases line up with TRBD2. Germline loops: CDR1 MGHRA, CDR2 YSYEKL. Germline trimming cut 3 bases from V and 3 bases from J; bases unmatched to any gene: 11. The CDR3 spans 16 residues. CDR3 in DNA: TGCGCCAGCAGCCATCCACCGGGGACTACCGTCTACGAGCAGTACTTC. Translated: CASSHPPGTTVYEQYF.

This clonotype has only a few counts. The V gene is TRBV3-1, the J gene TRBJ1-6; D possibly corresponds to TRBD1 (6 bases). The V end was cut by 4 bases, the J end by 0 bases, with 13 bases between. CDR1 is LGHDT and CDR2 is YNNKEL in the germline V gene (reference sequence). The CDR3 extends over 17 amino acids. The CDR3 loop is CASSLPRGSSYNSPLHF. The DNA for the CDR3 is TGTGCCAGCAGCCTTCCCAGGGGTAGCTCCTATAATTCACCCCTCCACTTT.